These T cell receptor beta chains were read from a single sample in a study of T-cell reconstitution after alpha-beta-depleted transplantation in children. TCRdb recomputed calls from the PCR reads with MiXCR, one row per CDR3 protein. The sample records around 960,000 distinct CDR3 sequences, about 29% being singletons. Sequenced here: PBMCs, mostly from graft donor cells, sampled 360 days after TCRalphabeta/CD19-depleted stem cell transplant. The receptors derive from a boy less than two years old who had a stem cell transplant for SCID, so the T cells may come from the graft donor. The CDR3 runs from the conserved cysteine through the conserved F or W. The D gene is left open where the match is weak. Some rows have no size entry. The others give once, few or many, or a class for an expanded clone.

j_gene: TRBJ2-7
abundance: few
d_gene: .
v_gene: TRBV20-1
CDR3nt: TGCAGTGCTAGCCCGACAGTCCCAAGCTCCTACGAGCAGTACTTC
CDR3aa: CSASPTVPSSYEQYF

j_gene: TRBJ2-5
abundance: .
d_gene: TRBD2
v_gene: TRBV12-3/TRBV12-4
CDR3nt: TGTGCCAGCAGTCAGCGGGGGGGCGAGGAGACCCAGTACTTC
CDR3aa: CASSQRGGEETQYF

j_gene: TRBJ1-4
abundance: .
d_gene: TRBD1
v_gene: TRBV29-1
CDR3nt: TGCAGCGTTAGCAGGGGGAATGAAAAACTGTTTTTT
CDR3aa: CSVSRGNEKLFF

j_gene: TRBJ1-3
abundance: few
d_gene: .
v_gene: TRBV12-3/TRBV12-4
CDR3nt: TGTGCCAGCAGCCTCGACAGATTGAACACCATATATTTT
CDR3aa: CASSLDRLNTIYF

j_gene: TRBJ1-6
abundance: .
d_gene: .
v_gene: TRBV20-1
CDR3nt: TGCAGTGCTAGAGCTGGGACCGATTATAATTCACCCCTCCACTTT
CDR3aa: CSARAGTDYNSPLHF

j_gene: TRBJ1-6
abundance: few
d_gene: .
v_gene: TRBV24-1
CDR3nt: TGTGCCACCAGTGACTTCGAATGGACGGTCTCCTATAATTCACCCCTCCACTTT
CDR3aa: CATSDFEWTVSYNSPLHF

j_gene: TRBJ1-5
abundance: many
d_gene: .
v_gene: TRBV2
CDR3nt: TGTGCCAGCAGTCGAGGTTATAGCAATCAGCCCCAGCATTTT
CDR3aa: CASSRGYSNQPQHF

j_gene: TRBJ1-1
abundance: .
d_gene: .
v_gene: TRBV18
CDR3nt: TGTGCCAGCTCACCAGAGGGTGGCAGGGTCACTGAAGCTTTCTTT
CDR3aa: CASSPEGGRVTEAFF

j_gene: TRBJ2-7
abundance: .
d_gene: TRBD1
v_gene: TRBV18
CDR3nt: TGTGCCAGCTCTTTGGACAGGGAATACGACGAGCAGTACTTC
CDR3aa: CASSLDREYDEQYF

j_gene: TRBJ1-2
abundance: .
d_gene: TRBD1
v_gene: TRBV29-1
CDR3nt: TGCAGCGTTGAGGCCTTTAGGGGACAGGGCGGTGAGCGCTATGGCTACACCTTC
CDR3aa: CSVEAFRGQGGERYGYTF

j_gene: TRBJ2-7
abundance: .
d_gene: .
v_gene: TRBV20-1
CDR3nt: TGCAGTGCTAGACCAGGTCTGGACTACGAGCAGTACTTC
CDR3aa: CSARPGLDYEQYF

j_gene: TRBJ2-3
abundance: .
d_gene: .
v_gene: TRBV7-2
CDR3nt: TGTGCCAGCAGCTTACTCCCCTGGAGCACAGATACGCAGTATTTT
CDR3aa: CASSLLPWSTDTQYF

j_gene: TRBJ2-7
abundance: once
d_gene: TRBD1
v_gene: TRBV27
CDR3nt: TGTGCCAGCAGTCCGGGACAGGGAAAGGAGTACTTC
CDR3aa: CASSPGQGKEYF

j_gene: TRBJ2-1
abundance: .
d_gene: .
v_gene: TRBV20-1
CDR3nt: TGCTGTGCTAGAGATCAGGCTATACTGTTCCGGGGCAATGAGCAGTTCTTC
CDR3aa: CCARDQAILFRGNEQFF

j_gene: TRBJ1-2
abundance: few
d_gene: TRBD1
v_gene: TRBV12-3/TRBV12-4
CDR3nt: TGTGCCAGCAGGGGACAGGGGAGGAACTATGGCTACACCTTC
CDR3aa: CASRGQGRNYGYTF

j_gene: TRBJ1-1
abundance: few
d_gene: .
v_gene: TRBV29-1
CDR3nt: TGCAGCGTTGAAGTAGGGGCCACTGAAGCTTTCTTT
CDR3aa: CSVEVGATEAFF